This T cell receptor beta chain is drawn from a study of T cell repertoires in cytomegalovirus infection. Trimming cost V 4 bases and J 3 bases; bases outside gene matches: 7. The germline gives CDR1 DFQATT, CDR2 SNEGSKA (reference sequence). The CDR3 sequence is 15 residues long. This clonotype was found once. One entry per CDR3 protein results from TCRdb running MiXCR on the reads. The data show more than 650,000 distinct CDR3 sequences, 35% to 40% seen once. Sequences were obtained from PBMCs. The chain employs TRBV20-1 and TRBJ1-5; 9 nucleotides agree with TRBD1. This receptor was identified in a human donor in good health (CMV status not recorded). Some clones in this sample may be carry-over from other donors' samples. Here the CDR3 DNA reads TGCAGTGCTATAACAGGGGGCAGAAACAATCAGCCCCAGCATTTT. It is translated as CSAITGGRNNQPQHF.